This T cell receptor (beta chain) was profiled in a study of shared clonotypes between healthy human individuals. Points from the study as a whole: Investigators collected only blood, and repertoires in tissues likely differ. Non-shared clonotypes had lower generation probabilities than clonotypes shared by all four sorted-subset donors.

Participating donors were healthy, HIV-negative adults free of recent acute infections or vaccinations. As regards this clone: Its target is unknown.

For every subset, genomic DNA was evenly distributed across several immunoSEQ plates. Profiling relied on immunoSEQ multiplex PCR, and the TCRdb table lists in-frame clones only, not all of them. The table includes about 2.4 million clones, roughly nine tenths detected once. This CDR3 is built from 12 residues. CDR1 is SNHLY and CDR2 is FYNNEI in the germline V gene. Trimming left V 7 bases short and J 4 bases short, with 10 bases between. This clonotype was sampled from a man aged 18 to 29 in good health. The chain couples TRBV2 to TRBJ1-2; tentatively, D is TRBD1 (6 bases). The specimen sequenced was naive CD4+ T cells sorted from blood. As for subset: CD45RA+ positively selected. The chain's CDR3 is CASKGGAYGYTF. Written as DNA, the CDR3 is TGTGCCAGCAAGGGGGGCGCCTATGGCTACACCTTC.